The clone carrying this T cell receptor beta chain was recorded a few times. Its specificity is not known. These data belong to a study of T cell responses to AZD1222 COVID-19 vaccine. Study-level background: Doses given second, at about 4 or about 12 weeks, were pooled. Study results and caveats: At baseline, seropositivity was found in only a handful of AZD1222 recipients. Samples come after the peak T cell response, not at day 14. Spike-specific TCR breadth and depth were elevated following two AZD1222 doses.

The protocol was immunoSEQ multiplex PCR, while the TCRdb copy is restricted to in-frame clones and leaves out a portion. The table lists about 120,000 clones, around 86% of them singletons, with 6% to 8% in the top ten. The receptor's source is an adult in good health. The sequenced sample was peripheral blood, obtained on day 0 of AZD1222 vaccination.

CDR3 nucleotide sequence: TGTGCCAGCTCTAGGGAATACGGAAACACCATATATTTT. The encoded protein is CASSREYGNTIYF. The chain has TRBV18 and TRBJ1-3; D is ambiguous. The germline V and J ends were trimmed by 6 bases and 4 bases, with 10 bases remaining between them. The CDR3 is 13 residues long. From germline, CDR1 is KGHSH and CDR2 LQKENI.